One sample yielded the 20 T cell receptor beta chains listed below, sequenced in a study of blood T cell repertoires in COVID-19. Measured with immunoSEQ multiplex PCR; TCRdb has only the in-frame clones, and not every one. The repertoire holds about 160,000 clones, with approximately 88% as singletons. The sample was peripheral blood. All receptors come from a young man with active or convalescent COVID-19.

The chain uses TRBV13 and TRBJ2-7; the D gene is possibly TRBD1 (6 bases). The germline gives CDR1 PRHDT, CDR2 FYEKMQ (reference sequence). The V and J ends lost 3 bases and 1 base respectively, with 10 bases between them. This CDR3 has 14 residues. CDR3 nucleotides: TGTGCCAGCAGCTTCTCCGACAGGTCCTACGAGCAGTACTTC. Translation gives CASSFSDRSYEQYF. Full variable domain (remainder filled in from reference TRBV13 and TRBJ2-7): AAGVIQSPRHLIKEKRETATLKCYPIPRHDTVYWYQQGPGQDPQFLISFYEKMQSDKGSIPDRFSAQQFSDYHSELNMSSLELGDSALYFCASSFSDRSYEQYFGPGTRLTVT.

V gene TRBV18 combines with J gene TRBJ2-7; perhaps TRBD1 as D (5 bases). The CDR3 runs to 13 residues. Trimming removed 3 bases from V and 5 bases from J, with 11 bases in between. The germline CDR1 and CDR2 sequences are KGHSH and LQKENI. The CDR3 spells CASSPATDDEQYF. CDR3 coding DNA: TGTGCCAGCTCACCTGCGACAGACGACGAGCAGTACTTC.

The V gene is TRBV5-4, the J gene TRBJ1-1, with D maybe TRBD1 (6 bases). CDR1 and CDR2 from the germline V gene are SGHNT and YYREEE (reference sequence). V lost 3 bases and J 1 base, leaving 13 bases between the germline ends. CDR3 size: 15 residues. The CDR3 DNA reads as TGTGCCAGCAGCTGGGTGGACAGAGAGAACACTGAAGCTTTCTTT. Protein sequence: CASSWVDRENTEAFF.

This rearrangement joins TRBV4-2 to TRBJ2-1; 9 positions match TRBD2. Looked up from germline, CDR1 is LGHNA and CDR2 is YNFKEQ. The CDR3 length is 16 residues. V dropped 0 bases and J dropped 7; count of bases not matched to a gene: 7. DNA for the CDR3: TGTGCCAGCAGCCAAGATCTAGCGGGGATTTTAAATGAGCAGTTCTTC. This translates into CASSQDLAGILNEQFF.

The chain couples TRBV10-3 to TRBJ2-7; 7 bases are a match to TRBD1. The CDR3 is 14 residues long. The germline V gene encodes CDR1 ENHRY and CDR2 SYGVKD. The J segment lost 5 bases and the V segment lost 10 bases, leaving 14 bases of the junction unmatched. CDR3 amino acids: CATKGGPNLDEQYF. The CDR3 coding sequence is TGTGCCACCAAAGGGGGCCCAAATTTGGACGAGCAGTACTTC.

The rearrangement uses TRBV23-1 and TRBJ1-5; the match to TRBD1 covers 7 bases. TRBV23-1 is an open reading frame whose function is uncertain. The junction had 10 bases not matched to a gene; V was cut back by 2 bases and J by 9 bases. There are 15 residues in the CDR3. CDR3: CASSQDDRVGWPQHF. The CDR3 nucleotides read TGCGCCAGCAGTCAAGACGACAGGGTTGGTTGGCCCCAGCATTTT.

The sample holds one count of this clone. V is TRBV7-9 and J is TRBJ1-2; no clear D gene. Per germline, CDR1 SEHNR and CDR2 FQNEAQ (reference sequence). CDR3 length: 14 residues. The V and J ends lost 1 base and 3 bases respectively, with 9 bases between them. In nucleotides, the CDR3 is TGTGCCAGCAGCTTAGGAGGGTTGGACTATGGCTACACCTTC. This gives the protein CASSLGGLDYGYTF.

This rearrangement joins TRBV2 to TRBJ1-5; 8 bases are shared with TRBD1. With 6 bases clipped from V and 4 bases from J, the junction kept 11 bases outside the gene matches. Germline V gene lookup returns CDR1 SNHLY and CDR2 FYNNEI. This CDR3 has 16 amino acids. CDR3 protein: CASRAGQGAGNQPQHF. DNA for the CDR3: TGTGCCAGCAGGGCGGGGCAGGGGGCTGGTAATCAGCCCCAGCATTTT.

V is TRBV27 and J is TRBJ2-1; the D gene is possibly TRBD1 (6 bases). The V end lost 4 bases, the J end lost 6 bases, and 10 bases lay between the germline ends. The CDR3 contains 13 residues. CDR1 MNHEY and CDR2 SMNVEV come from the germline V gene (reference sequence). The CDR3 sequence: CASSYNRVNEQFF. For the CDR3, the DNA is TGTGCCAGCAGTTATAACAGGGTCAATGAGCAGTTCTTC.

The sample holds a few counts of this clone. The chain combines TRBV6-6 with TRBJ2-7; no firm D call. The CDR3 length is 12 residues. Trimming took 0 bases from V and 4 from J, leaving 4 bases between them. The germline gives CDR1 MNHNY, CDR2 SVGAGI (reference sequence). DNA of the CDR3: TGTGCCAGCAGTTACTCACAGTACGAGCAGTACTTC. Translation: CASSYSQYEQYF.

The chain couples TRBV29-1 to TRBJ2-1; tentatively, D is TRBD2 (7 bases). The CDR3 sequence is 12 residues long. The germline V gene has CDR1 SQVTM and CDR2 ANQGSEA. Trimming stripped 7 bases from V and 8 bases from J, with 15 bases between. Written as DNA, the CDR3 is TGCAGCGCATCACAGGGAGGGGATGAGCAGTTCTTC. Translating gives CSASQGGDEQFF.

The rearrangement links TRBV6-4 to TRBJ2-3, with 7 bases fitting TRBD2. CDR1 is MRHNA, CDR2 SNTAGT, per germline. The J segment lost 1 base and the V segment lost 4 bases, leaving 8 bases of the junction unmatched. This CDR3 contains 16 residues. CDR3 sequence reads: CASSALADGGTDTQYF. CDR3 DNA sequence: TGTGCCAGCAGTGCTCTAGCGGATGGAGGCACAGATACGCAGTATTTT.

This clone has only one observation. This rearrangement joins TRBV29-1 to TRBJ1-2, with D perhaps TRBD1 (6 bases). This CDR3 is built from 16 residues. Looked up from germline, CDR1 is SQVTM and CDR2 is ANQGSEA. Trimming removed 1 base at V and 0 bases at J, with 15 bases between. CDR3 loop: CSVEGSKTGANYGYTF. CDR3 coding DNA: TGCAGCGTTGAAGGGAGTAAGACAGGAGCTAACTATGGCTACACCTTC. The full variable domain, completed using reference TRBV29-1 and TRBJ1-2, is SAVISQKPSRDICQRGTSLTIQCQVDSQVTMMFWYRQQPGQSLTLIATANQGSEATYESGFVIDKFPISRPNLTFSTLTVSNMSPEDSSIYLCSVEGSKTGANYGYTFGSGTRLTVV.

This clone was detected only once. The V gene is TRBV6-1, the J gene TRBJ1-5, with TRBD1 matching over 9 bases. The trim removed 1 base at V and 5 bases at J, leaving 6 bases unmatched. This CDR3 spans 16 amino acids. The germline V gene encodes CDR1 MNHNS and CDR2 SASEGT. The CDR3 region has the DNA TGTGCCAGCAGTGAAGGGACAGGGGCGAGGTATCAGCCCCAGCATTTT. Translated, it gives CASSEGTGARYQPQHF.

The chain employs TRBV19 and TRBJ2-3; the D gene is possibly TRBD1 (5 bases). The CDR3 totals 14 residues. Germline values: CDR1 LNHDA, CDR2 SQIVND (reference sequence). The V end lost 2 bases, the J end lost 4 bases, and 10 bases lay between the germline ends. The CDR3 is CASSIRAGSDTQYF. CDR3 DNA: TGTGCCAGTAGTATACGGGCAGGGTCAGATACGCAGTATTTT.

The chain links TRBV5-1 to TRBJ2-3, with 14 bases lining up with TRBD2. J gave up 3 bases and V 3 bases, and 3 bases lay outside the gene matches. The CDR3 loop spans 16 amino acids. Germline values: CDR1 SGHRS, CDR2 YFSETQ. CDR3 sequence: CASSWGLAGVTDTQYF. The DNA of the CDR3 is TGCGCCAGCAGCTGGGGACTAGCGGGAGTTACAGATACGCAGTATTTT.

This clone has a count of ten or more. This chain links TRBV5-1 with TRBJ2-6; 14 positions agree with TRBD2. The CDR3 loop spans 18 amino acids. The V gene's germline CDR1 is SGHRS and CDR2 YFSETQ. V shed 4 bases, J shed 1 base, and the junction held 4 bases outside the gene matches. The CDR3 loop reads CASSTGLAGGSGANVLTF. The CDR3, as DNA: TGCGCCAGCAGCACCGGACTAGCGGGGGGTTCTGGGGCCAACGTCCTGACTTTC.

The genes are TRBV11-2 and TRBJ2-3; TRBD2 matches 10 bases. Germline CDR1 SGHAT, CDR2 FQNNGV. Trimming took 2 bases from V and 4 from J; bases not matched to a gene: 9. This CDR3 comprises 17 residues. The CDR3 DNA follows: TGTGCCAGCAGCTTATTAGGCGGGACTAGCGTACCAGATACGCAGTATTTT. As protein: CASSLLGGTSVPDTQYF.

The V and J genes are TRBV29-1 and TRBJ1-1; no clear D gene. V was cut by 1 base and J by 4 bases, with 10 bases left in between. Germline V gene lookup returns CDR1 SQVTM and CDR2 ANQGSEA. This CDR3 is 13 amino acids long. The CDR3 DNA sequence: TGCAGCGTTGAAGTGAGGATGTCCACTGAAGCTTTCTTT. Translating it yields CSVEVRMSTEAFF.

This chain joins TRBV5-1 and TRBJ1-5, with a tentative D call TRBD1 (5 bases). Trimming took 0 bases from V and 7 from J, leaving 17 bases between them. The CDR3 has 16 residues. Per the germline V gene, CDR1 is SGHRS and CDR2 is YFSETQ. The CDR3 region has the DNA TGCGCCAGCAGCTTGGGGATTGGCTCGGGGGGACAGCCCCAGCATTTT. Translating it yields CASSLGIGSGGQPQHF.